This T cell receptor (beta chain) is drawn from a study of T cells expressing NK-cell markers (dated by TCRdb to 2018 to 2020). As for the study more broadly: In sorted CD3+CD56+NKG2C+, CD3+CD56+NKG2C- and CD3+CD56-NKG2C+ T-cell subsets from about 8 donors, TCR beta-chain repertoires were profiled. Libraries were sequenced as 2 x 150 bp reads on Illumina HiSeq 2000/2500, MiSeq or NextSeq. Randomly selected healthy volunteers, three men and five women, were used as the eight sequenced donors. Seven of the eight sequenced donors were HCMV-seropositive and one was HCMV-seronegative.

Results and caveats for the whole study, not just this receptor: In six donors, the dominant CD3+CD56+NKG2C+ clonotypes ranked among the top 10 CD8+ clonotypes, making up roughly 1.0-7.5% of CD8+ T cells. Those dominant clonotypes were again the most abundant among CD3+CD56-NKG2C+ cells in a few donors, at about 25-60.1%. Whether the expanded NKG2C-expressing T cell clones were specific for HCMV antigens was left unclear.

HCMV serostatus was determined by detecting HCMV-specific IgG in serum with a commercial ELISA kit. Peripheral blood mononuclear cells were isolated from blood by Ficoll density gradient centrifugation. As to this clonotype: Its antigen specificity is not known.

The CDR3, cysteine through phenylalanine, is 14 amino acids long. No DNA was logged. In the germline V gene, CDR1 corresponds to KGHDR and CDR2 to SFDVKD. TCRdb names Illumina HiSeq 2000 as the instrument used. TCR beta cDNA libraries were prepared using 5'RACE template switching, which introduced a universal primer site and unique molecular identifiers. Priming for cDNA synthesis came from the TCR beta constant segment, and two successive PCR amplification steps followed. Processing in the source paper ran as follows. MIGEC was used to demultiplex reads and group the reads by UMI, and MiTCR was used to assemble and quantify clonotypes. To remove erroneous sequences, TCR cDNA sequences were retained only when supported by two or more reads. The tcR package was used for downstream repertoire analysis, and clonotypes were matched across fractions by CDR3 nucleotide sequence plus V segment. VDJmatch was used to annotate antigen specificity against VDJdb, with one amino acid substitution in CDR3 permitted. After TCRdb reprocessed the reads, each CDR3 protein sequence was kept as one row, without DNA. Clone size and V and J calls follow TCRdb, not the original study. Per the sample table, the count is 350,000 to 500,000 distinct CDR3 sequences. Of the sample, 7.3% falls within the top ten clones.

The TCR originated in a woman aged 18 to 75 in good health. The V gene is TRBV24-1 and the J gene is TRBJ2-1. Sequencing was carried out using blood T cells: a sorted CD56 or NKG2C T cell subset, CD4+ or CD8+ T cells, or bulk PBMC T cells (not recorded which). CDR3 protein: CATSDLGGNNEQFF.